A selection of T cell receptor beta chains follows, all from one sample in a study of identical twins. Using its own MiXCR run on the 5' RACE reads, TCRdb lists one record per CDR3 protein. This sample has 210,000 or so distinct CDR3 sequences, with approximately 16% found just once. The same sample was also used in a study of T cells expressing NK-cell markers.

Sequenced material: CD8+ T cells sorted from blood. The receptors stem from a woman younger than 30 in good health. Each CDR3 is given with its conserved first and last residue. D genes are given only for firm matches. Not all rows give a size; the values are once, few, many and, for expanded clones, a class.

CDR3	DNA	V	D	J	size
CASSYSQTTDYEQYF	TGTGCCAGCAGTTACTCGCAGACGACAGACTACGAGCAGTACTTC	TRBV6-5	.	TRBJ2-7	.
CASSLTSGEDTQYF	TGTGCCAGCAGCCTGACTAGCGGAGAAGATACGCAGTATTTT	TRBV7-8	TRBD2	TRBJ2-3	few
CASSLGIPRPTDTQYF	TGCGCCAGCAGCTTGGGTATACCCAGGCCCACAGATACGCAGTATTTT	TRBV5-1	.	TRBJ2-3	few
CASSLVAGRNEQFF	TGTGCCAGCAGCTTAGTGGCAGGGAGGAATGAGCAGTTCTTC	TRBV11-2	.	TRBJ2-1	.
CASSLTADRGEETQYF	TGTGCCAGCAGCTTAACTGCGGACAGGGGGGAAGAGACCCAGTACTTC	TRBV7-9	TRBD1	TRBJ2-5	few
CSASVPGQGAAYEQYF	TGCAGTGCTAGTGTTCCCGGACAGGGGGCCGCCTACGAGCAGTACTTC	TRBV20-1	TRBD1	TRBJ2-7	.
CATSDLSEAGELFF	TGTGCCACCAGTGATTTATCGGAGGCCGGGGAGCTGTTTTTT	TRBV24-1	.	TRBJ2-2	.
CASSFLSPYNEQFF	TGTGCCAGCAGTTTTCTTTCCCCATACAATGAGCAGTTCTTC	TRBV12-3/TRBV12-4	.	TRBJ2-1	.
CASSQDRTDEQYF	TGCGCCAGCAGCCAAGATAGGACAGACGAGCAGTACTTC	TRBV4-3	.	TRBJ2-7	.
CAMSQEAGEEQYF	TGTGCCATGAGTCAGGAAGCAGGTGAAGAGCAGTACTTC	TRBV10-3	.	TRBJ2-7	.
CASSFTSSTGELFF	TGTGCCAGCAGCTTCACTAGTAGTACCGGGGAGCTGTTTTTT	TRBV7-3	.	TRBJ2-2	many
CASSVDDTEAFF	TGTGCCAGCAGCGTAGACGACACTGAAGCTTTCTTT	TRBV9	.	TRBJ1-1	.
CASSQDTLIAYNEQFF	TGCGCCAGCAGCCAAGATACTCTAATAGCCTACAATGAGCAGTTCTTC	TRBV4-3	.	TRBJ2-1	.
CSADLADCHYSGANVLTF	TGCAGTGCTGACTTGGCGGACTGTCACTACTCCGGGGCCAACGTCCTGACTTTC	TRBV20-1	.	TRBJ2-6	few
CASSYSGNQQPQHF	TGTGCCAGCAGTTACTCAGGGAACCAGCAGCCCCAGCATTTT	TRBV6-5	.	TRBJ1-5	.
CASSLDPPTLAVISTDTQYF	TGTGCCAGCAGCTTAGATCCCCCTACGCTAGCGGTTATTAGCACAGATACGCAGTATTTT	TRBV11-2	TRBD2	TRBJ2-3	few
CASTPSGQYNEQFF	TGTGCCAGCACCCCGTCGGGACAGTACAATGAGCAGTTCTTC	TRBV6-1	TRBD1	TRBJ2-1	many
CAISDPTSSDTQYF	TGTGCCATCAGTGACCCGACTAGTTCAGATACGCAGTATTTT	TRBV10-3	.	TRBJ2-3	few
CASSESGRSYEQYF	TGTGCCAGCAGTGAATCAGGGCGATCCTACGAGCAGTACTTC	TRBV2	.	TRBJ2-7	many
CASGPGGVRTEQYF	TGCGCCAGCGGCCCCGGAGGGGTCCGCACCGAGCAGTACTTC	TRBV4-1	.	TRBJ2-7	few
CASSDGRGYEQYF	TGTGCCAGCAGTGACGGCCGAGGCTACGAGCAGTACTTC	TRBV6-1	.	TRBJ2-7	.
CASWESVRNEQFF	TGTGCCAGCTGGGAGAGCGTAAGAAATGAGCAGTTCTTC	TRBV12-3/TRBV12-4	.	TRBJ2-1	few
CASSLTGGTYEQYF	TGTGCCAGCAGTCTAACAGGGGGGACCTACGAGCAGTACTTC	TRBV12-3/TRBV12-4	TRBD1	TRBJ2-7	.
CATSSRDRVSHEQYF	TGTGCCACCAGCAGCCGGGACAGGGTGTCTCACGAGCAGTACTTC	TRBV15	TRBD1	TRBJ2-7	.
CASSLGRGGQFF	TGTGCCAGCAGCTTAGGAAGAGGAGGGCAGTTCTTC	TRBV13	.	TRBJ2-1	.
CASSPGGYGHSYEQYF	TGTGCCAGCAGCCCCGGGGGGTATGGACATTCCTACGAGCAGTACTTC	TRBV9	TRBD2	TRBJ2-7	few
CASSHTGTSLENEQFF	TGTGCCAGCAGCCACACCGGGACTAGCTTGGAAAATGAGCAGTTCTTC	TRBV7-8	TRBD2	TRBJ2-1	.
CASSLAVASGYEQYF	TGTGCCAGCAGCTTAGCGGTGGCTAGCGGCTACGAGCAGTACTTC	TRBV7-9	TRBD2	TRBJ2-7	few
CASSPRGRDEKLFF	TGTGCCAGCAGCCCCAGGGGGCGGGATGAAAAACTGTTTTTT	TRBV12-3/TRBV12-4	TRBD1	TRBJ1-4	few
CASSSQGFQETQYF	TGTGCCAGCAGTTCTCAGGGGTTTCAAGAGACCCAGTACTTC	TRBV27	.	TRBJ2-5	.
CASSQRDRGLWGYTF	TGCGCCAGCAGCCAACGGGACAGGGGGCTTTGGGGCTACACCTTC	TRBV4-3	TRBD1	TRBJ1-2	few
CASSFGTLSYEQYF	TGTGCCAGCAGCTTCGGGACACTGTCCTACGAGCAGTACTTC	TRBV5-6	.	TRBJ2-7	.
CASSLEGADFGYGYTF	TGTGCCAGCAGCTTAGAGGGGGCAGACTTCGGCTATGGCTACACCTTC	TRBV7-9	TRBD1	TRBJ1-2	few
CASSLAEYTQYF	TGTGCCAGCAGTTTAGCAGAGTATACGCAGTATTTT	TRBV12-3/TRBV12-4	.	TRBJ2-3	.
CASSYGGLQGYNEQFF	TGTGCCAGCAGTTACGGGGGTCTACAGGGATACAATGAGCAGTTCTTC	TRBV27	.	TRBJ2-1	.